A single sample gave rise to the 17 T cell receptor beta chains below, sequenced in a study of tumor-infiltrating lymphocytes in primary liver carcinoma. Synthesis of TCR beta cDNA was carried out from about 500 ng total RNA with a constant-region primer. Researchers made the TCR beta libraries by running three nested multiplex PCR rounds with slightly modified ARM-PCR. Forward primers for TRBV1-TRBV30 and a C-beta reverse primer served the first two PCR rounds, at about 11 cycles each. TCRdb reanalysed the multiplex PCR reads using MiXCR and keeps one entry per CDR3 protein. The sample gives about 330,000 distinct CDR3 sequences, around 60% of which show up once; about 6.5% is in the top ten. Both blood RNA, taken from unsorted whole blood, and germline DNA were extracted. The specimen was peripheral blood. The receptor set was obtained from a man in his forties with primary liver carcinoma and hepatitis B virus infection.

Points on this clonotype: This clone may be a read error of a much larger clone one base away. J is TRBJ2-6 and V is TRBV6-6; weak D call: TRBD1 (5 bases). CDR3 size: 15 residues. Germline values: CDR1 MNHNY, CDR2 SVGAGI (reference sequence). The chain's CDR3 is CASSSSISGANVPTF. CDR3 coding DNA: TGTGCCAGCAGTTCAAGTATCTCTGGGGCCAACGTCCCGACTTTC.

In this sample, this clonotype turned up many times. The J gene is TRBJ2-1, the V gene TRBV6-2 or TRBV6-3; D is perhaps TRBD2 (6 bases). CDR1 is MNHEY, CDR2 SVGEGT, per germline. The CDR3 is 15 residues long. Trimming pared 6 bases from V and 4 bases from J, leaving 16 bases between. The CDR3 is CASRDAGRIYNEQFF. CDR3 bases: TGTGCCAGCAGAGATGCGGGACGGATATACAATGAGCAGTTCTTC.

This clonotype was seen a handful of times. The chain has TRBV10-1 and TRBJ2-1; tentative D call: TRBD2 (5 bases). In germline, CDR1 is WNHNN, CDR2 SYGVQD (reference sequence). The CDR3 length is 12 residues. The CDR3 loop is CATQEANNEQFF. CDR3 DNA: TGCGCAACCCAGGAGGCGAACAATGAGCAGTTCTTC.

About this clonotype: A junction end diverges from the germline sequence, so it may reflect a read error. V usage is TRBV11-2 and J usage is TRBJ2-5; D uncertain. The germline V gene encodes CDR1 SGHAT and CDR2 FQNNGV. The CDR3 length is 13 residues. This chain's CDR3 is CAGSLEIQETQCF. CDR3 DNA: TGTGCCGGCAGCTTAGAAATTCAAGAGACCCAGTGCTTC.

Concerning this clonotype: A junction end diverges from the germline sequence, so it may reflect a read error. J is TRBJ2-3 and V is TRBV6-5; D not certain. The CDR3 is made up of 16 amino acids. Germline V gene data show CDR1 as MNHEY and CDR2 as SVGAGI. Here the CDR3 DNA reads TGTGCCAGCAGCTACTCATTGCCCACTAGCACAGATACGCAGTATTTT. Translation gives CASSYSLPTSTDTQYF.

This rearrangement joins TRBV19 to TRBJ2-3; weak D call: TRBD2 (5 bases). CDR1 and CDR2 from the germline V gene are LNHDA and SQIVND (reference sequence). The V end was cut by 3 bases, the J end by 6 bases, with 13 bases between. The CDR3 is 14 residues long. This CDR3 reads CASSILVTTDTQYF. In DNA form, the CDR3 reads TGTGCCAGTAGTATCCTTGTGACTACCGATACGCAGTATTTT.

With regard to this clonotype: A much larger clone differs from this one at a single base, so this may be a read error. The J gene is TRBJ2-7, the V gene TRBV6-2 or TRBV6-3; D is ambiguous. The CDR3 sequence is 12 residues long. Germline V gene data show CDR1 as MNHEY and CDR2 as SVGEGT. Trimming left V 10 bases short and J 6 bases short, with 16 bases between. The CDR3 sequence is CAISQTLGEQYF. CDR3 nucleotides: TGTGCCATCAGCCAGACCCTGGGCGAGCAGTACTTC.

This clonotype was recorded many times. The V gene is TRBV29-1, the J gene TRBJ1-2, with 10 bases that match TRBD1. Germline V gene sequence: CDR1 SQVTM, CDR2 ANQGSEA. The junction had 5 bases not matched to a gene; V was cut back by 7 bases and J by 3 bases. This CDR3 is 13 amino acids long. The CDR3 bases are TGCAGCGCCCGGACAGGGGGTGACTATGGCTACACCTTC. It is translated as CSARTGGDYGYTF. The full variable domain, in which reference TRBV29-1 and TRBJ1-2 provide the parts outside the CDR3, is SAVISQKPSRDICQRGTSLTIQCQVDSQVTMMFWYRQQPGQSLTLIATANQGSEATYESGFVIDKFPISRPNLTFSTLTVSNMSPEDSSIYLCSARTGGDYGYTFGSGTRLTVV.

The CDR3 here is CASSRVGRGDYTQYF. The CDR3 DNA sequence: TGCGCCAGCAGCCGAGTGGGCAGGGGGGACTATACGCAGTATTTT. The gene calls are TRBV4-1 and TRBJ2-3; D possibly corresponds to TRBD1 (7 bases). CDR3 length equals 15 residues. Germline V gene lookup returns CDR1 MGHRA and CDR2 YSYEKL. Trimming removed 4 bases at V and 7 bases at J, with 18 bases between.

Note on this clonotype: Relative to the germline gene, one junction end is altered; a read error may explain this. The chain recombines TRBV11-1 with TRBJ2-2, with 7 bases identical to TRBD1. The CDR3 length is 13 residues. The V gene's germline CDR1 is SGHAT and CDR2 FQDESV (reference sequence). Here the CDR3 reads CTVSSGGTGELFF. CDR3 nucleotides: TGCACCGTTTCATCAGGGGGCACCGGGGAGCTGTTTTTT.

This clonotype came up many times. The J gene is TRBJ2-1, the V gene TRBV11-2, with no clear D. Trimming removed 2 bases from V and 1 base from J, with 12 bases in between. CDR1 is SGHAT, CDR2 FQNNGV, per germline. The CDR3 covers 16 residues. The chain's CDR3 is CASSLSYSASYNEQFF. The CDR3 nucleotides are TGTGCCAGCAGCTTAAGCTATTCCGCTTCCTACAATGAGCAGTTCTTC. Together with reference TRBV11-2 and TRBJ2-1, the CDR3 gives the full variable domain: EAGVAQSPRYKIIEKRQSVAFWCNPISGHATLYWYQQILGQGPKLLIQFQNNGVVDDSQLPKDRFSAERLKGVDSTLKIQPAKLEDSAVYLCASSLSYSASYNEQFFGPGTRLTVL.

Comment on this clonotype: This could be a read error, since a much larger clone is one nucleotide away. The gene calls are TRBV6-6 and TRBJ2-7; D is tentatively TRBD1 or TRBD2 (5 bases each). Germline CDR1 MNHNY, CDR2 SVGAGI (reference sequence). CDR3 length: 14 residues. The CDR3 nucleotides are TGTGCCAGCAGTTACCCGTCACCGGAAGGGGAGCACTACTTC. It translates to CASSYPSPEGEHYF.

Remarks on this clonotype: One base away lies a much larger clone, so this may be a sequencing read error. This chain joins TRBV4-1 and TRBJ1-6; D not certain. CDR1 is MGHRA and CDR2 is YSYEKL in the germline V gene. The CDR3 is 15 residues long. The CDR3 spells CSSSQVFRDNSPLHF. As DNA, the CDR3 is TGCTCCAGCAGCCAAGTTTTCAGAGATAATTCACCCCTCCACTTT.

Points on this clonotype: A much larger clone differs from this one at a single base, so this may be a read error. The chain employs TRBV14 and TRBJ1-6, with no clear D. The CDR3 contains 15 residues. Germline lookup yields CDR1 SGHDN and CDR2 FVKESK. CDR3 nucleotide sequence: TGTGCCATCAGCAAGGACGGTCGAAATAATTCACCCCTCCACTTT. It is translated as CAISKDGRNNSPLHF.

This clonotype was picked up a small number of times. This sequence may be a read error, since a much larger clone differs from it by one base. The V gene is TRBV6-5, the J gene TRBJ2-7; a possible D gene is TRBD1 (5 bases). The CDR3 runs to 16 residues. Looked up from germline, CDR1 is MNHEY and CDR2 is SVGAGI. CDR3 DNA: TGTGCCAGCAGATCTGAGACAAGGGGCGGTTCCTACGAGCACTACTTC. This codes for CASRSETRGGSYEHYF.

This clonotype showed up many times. The CDR3 loop reads CASSLGRNTGELFF. CDR3 sequence (DNA): TGTGCCAGCAGCTTGGGACGAAACACCGGGGAGCTGTTTTTT. J is TRBJ2-2 and V is TRBV12-3 or TRBV12-4, with D tentatively TRBD1 or TRBD2 (5 bases each). Trimming shortened V by 6 bases and J by 2 bases, and 10 bases separated the two germline ends. The CDR3 runs 14 residues.

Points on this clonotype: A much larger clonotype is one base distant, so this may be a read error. The CDR3 region has the DNA TGTGCCAGCAGCCAGTCCGGGAAAAAGTACGAGCAGTACTTC. Translation: CASSQSGKKYEQYF. The chain combines TRBV14 with TRBJ2-7; possible D gene TRBD2, 5 bases. Germline V gene lookup returns CDR1 SGHDN and CDR2 FVKESK. This CDR3 spans 14 amino acids. The ends were cut back, 3 bases at V and 4 bases at J, with 13 bases in the middle. The whole variable domain, remainder taken from reference TRBV14 and TRBJ2-7, is EAGVTQFPSHSVIEKGQTVTLRCDPISGHDNLYWYRRVMGKEIKFLLHFVKESKQDESGMPNNRFLAERTGGTYSTLKVQPAELEDSGVYFCASSQSGKKYEQYFGPGTRLTVT.